This T cell receptor beta chain was found in a study of blood T cell repertoires in COVID-19. Participants reported their clinical history, and cohort assignment relied on those reports. This table comes from immunoSEQ multiplex PCR, and its TCRdb copy is limited to in-frame clones, with some not included. Of over 300,000 clones in the sample, approximately 88% were seen once. Only one count was recorded for this clone. The receptor was isolated from a woman aged 25-40 years with acute COVID-19. Source material: PBMCs or T cells enriched from blood (not recorded which).

CDR3 nucleotide sequence: TGTGCCACCAGCAACACCTGGGCGGGGGGCATTTTAAGCTCCTACAATGAGCAGTTCTTC. Residues: CATSNTWAGGILSSYNEQFF. The chain uses TRBV15 and TRBJ2-1, with 8 bases fitting TRBD2. This CDR3 is 20 amino acids long. The ends lost 4 bases at V and 0 bases at J; junction bases unmatched: 17. In germline, CDR1 is LNHNV, CDR2 YYDKDF (reference sequence).